The 11 T cell receptor beta chains below all came from one sample that was sequenced in a study of beta chain features in type 1 diabetes. Whole-study findings and limits: Type 1 diabetes patients had moderately but significantly shorter TCRB CDR3s in all four CD4+ subsets.

Their antigen targets remain unknown. Expressed TCRB transcripts were sequenced after all isolated RNA was converted to cDNA. Sequenced by immunoSEQ multiplex PCR; TCRdb stores in-frame clones only, minus some. This sample has about 700,000 clones, with 10% to 15% found just once. The sample consisted of naive CD4+ T cells from blood. The receptor source for this set is a man aged 18 to 29 with type 1 diabetes.

This clone showed up just a few times. The chain employs TRBV5-4 and TRBJ2-2, with D unresolved. V lost 2 bases to trimming and J lost 7 bases, with 12 bases between them. Germline values: CDR1 SGHNT, CDR2 YYREEE (reference sequence). The CDR3 covers 14 residues. This CDR3 is CASSFGTTGGELFF. The CDR3 DNA follows: TGTGCCAGCAGCTTTGGTACCACGGGCGGGGAGCTGTTTTTT.

Comments on this clone: The same CDR3 arises from other DNA sequences in this sample as well. The chain combines TRBV6-1 with TRBJ2-5, with D possibly called TRBD1 or TRBD2 (6 bases each). CDR3 size: 13 residues. Trimming took off 6 bases at V and 5 bases at J, with 13 bases between the two ends. Germline lookup yields CDR1 MNHNS and CDR2 SASEGT. DNA for the CDR3: TGTGCCAGCAGACAAGGGGGAGGCGAGACCCAGTACTTC. It specifies CASRQGGGETQYF.

This sequence joins TRBV7-2 and TRBJ1-4; D is unresolved. Trimming shortened V by 5 bases and J by 8 bases, and 15 bases separated the two germline ends. CDR3 length: 14 residues. Germline CDR1 SGHTA, CDR2 FQGNSA. The CDR3 DNA follows: TGTGCCAGCAGCCCCGGTGGAGCAAGCGAAAAACTGTTTTTT. It specifies CASSPGGASEKLFF.

The rearrangement links TRBV7-2 to TRBJ1-3; D remains ambiguous. V gave up 6 bases and J gave up 0 bases, with 9 bases separating them. The CDR3 totals 14 residues. Germline V CDR1 and CDR2: SGHTA, FQGNSA. CDR3 nucleotide sequence: TGTGCCAGCAGACGGACGGCCTCTGGAAACACCATATATTTT. Its protein product is CASRRTASGNTIYF.

The rearrangement uses TRBV14 and TRBJ1-6; 10 bases agree with TRBD1. This CDR3 is built from 15 residues. The V segment lost 4 bases and the J segment 10 bases; nucleotides outside the gene matches: 7. The germline V gene has CDR1 SGHDN and CDR2 FVKESK. CDR3 DNA: TGTGCCAGCAGCCCGACAGGGGGCTCGGGGTCACCCCTCCACTTT. Translated, it gives CASSPTGGSGSPLHF.

The chain joins TRBV30 to TRBJ2-7, with 7 positions matching TRBD1. Germline V lookup: CDR1 GTSNPN, CDR2 SVGIG (reference sequence). The CDR3 contains 13 residues. V gave up 2 bases and J gave up 2 bases; unmatched junction bases: 3. In DNA form, the CDR3 reads TGTGCCTGGAGTAGACAGGGCCCCTACGAGCAGTACTTC. Amino acid sequence: CAWSRQGPYEQYF.

This clone showed up just a few times. V gene TRBV30 combines with J gene TRBJ2-5; 10 bases align to TRBD1. Germline V gives CDR1 GTSNPN, CDR2 SVGIG (reference sequence). The CDR3 runs to 11 residues. Here the CDR3 reads CATDRGETQYF. CDR3 nucleotide sequence: TGTGCTACGGACAGGGGGGAGACCCAGTACTTC.

The chain has TRBV10-3 and TRBJ2-3; 9 bases map to TRBD1. The CDR3 totals 18 residues. Germline V gene sequence: CDR1 ENHRY, CDR2 SYGVKD. V gave up 6 bases and J gave up 2 bases; unmatched junction bases: 15. The CDR3 reads CAISGSPSGTGITDTQYF. CDR3 DNA: TGTGCCATCAGCGGATCCCCATCCGGGACAGGGATCACAGATACGCAGTATTTT.

V is TRBV2 and J is TRBJ2-7; D unclear. The germline V gene encodes CDR1 SNHLY and CDR2 FYNNEI. CDR3 size: 12 residues. V was clipped by 8 bases and J by 3 bases, with 11 bases between them. The CDR3 here is CASGKRSYEQYF. In DNA, the CDR3 is TGTGCCAGCGGTAAGAGGAGCTACGAGCAGTACTTC.

The chain has TRBV18 and TRBJ2-5, with D possibly TRBD1 on 5 matching bases. V was trimmed by 3 bases and J by 5 bases, leaving 13 bases between them. This CDR3 region has 14 residues. Germline-derived CDR1 and CDR2 are KGHSH and LQKENI. The CDR3 sequence is CASSPKGLGETQYF. The CDR3 DNA reads as TGTGCCAGCTCACCGAAGGGGCTTGGGGAGACCCAGTACTTC.

This clone appeared a few times. CDR3 region: CASSQGDRVSTEAFF. DNA for the CDR3: TGCGCCAGCAGCCAGGGGGACAGGGTTAGCACTGAAGCTTTCTTT. This chain links TRBV4-1 with TRBJ1-1, with 9 bases that match TRBD1. Germline values: CDR1 MGHRA, CDR2 YSYEKL. V lost 3 bases and J lost 4; bases outside the gene matches: 6. The CDR3 is 15 amino acids.